A single sample is the source of the 18 T cell receptor beta chains below, sequenced in a study of blood T cell repertoires in COVID-19 (dated by TCRdb to 2018 to 2021). Preparation of the library involved the immunoSEQ multiplex PCR assay. In TCRdb, the immuneACCESS table is reduced to in-frame sequences with V and J assigned. These tables do not hold every clone; where another copy was compared, an unresolved V gene accounts for under half, and the others remain unexplained. Here the sample has 250,000 or so clones; about 84% occur a single time. Around 2.1% of the sample is held by the ten biggest clonotypes. Sample: PBMCs or T cells enriched from blood (not recorded which). These receptors were taken from a woman in her fifties or sixties who had recovered from COVID-19.

This CDR3 is CASSFPGTSGGAGNEQFF. As DNA, the CDR3 is TGCGCCAGCAGCTTCCCCGGGACTAGCGGGGGGGCCGGGAATGAGCAGTTCTTC. The V and J genes are TRBV5-1 and TRBJ2-1; 16 bases match TRBD2. The CDR3 loop spans 18 amino acids. Germline CDR1 SGHRS, CDR2 YFSETQ. V lost 2 bases to trimming and J lost 7 bases; unmatched junction nucleotides: 9.

This chain links TRBV7-9 with TRBJ2-7, with D possibly matching TRBD1 (6 bases). The CDR3 spans 14 residues. The V end lost 10 bases, the J end lost 3 bases, and 19 bases lay between the germline ends. Germline CDR1 and CDR2: SEHNR and FQNEAQ (reference sequence). CDR3 coding DNA: TGTGCCACCCATGGGGGCAGTGTTAACTACGAGCAGTACTTC. It specifies CATHGGSVNYEQYF.

The chain links TRBV29-1 to TRBJ1-2, with a possible D match to TRBD1 (6 bases). V lost 7 bases and J lost 5, with 17 bases in between. The germline V gene has CDR1 SQVTM and CDR2 ANQGSEA. The CDR3 has 13 residues. The CDR3: CSAGDTSGYGYTF. DNA for the CDR3: TGCAGCGCTGGGGACACCTCCGGGTATGGCTACACCTTC.

The genes are TRBV28 and TRBJ2-7, with a tentative D call TRBD1 (5 bases). Trimming stripped 5 bases from V and 0 bases from J, with 14 bases between. Germline V gene data show CDR1 as MDHEN and CDR2 as SYDVKM. The CDR3 consists of 15 residues. DNA for the CDR3: TGTGCCAGCAGTCCGATTTGGGGCGGCTCCTACGAGCAGTACTTC. Its translation: CASSPIWGGSYEQYF.

Regarding this clone: This sample includes further DNA sequences coding for the same CDR3. This chain links TRBV29-1 with TRBJ2-5; D unresolved. Germline lookup yields CDR1 SQVTM and CDR2 ANQGSEA. CDR3 size: 12 residues. Trimming took 4 bases from V and 1 from J, leaving 7 bases between them. CDR3 residues: CSVARGQETQYF. For the CDR3, the DNA is TGCAGCGTTGCTCGCGGCCAAGAGACCCAGTACTTC.

The chain combines TRBV18 with TRBJ2-6; 14 positions match TRBD2. Per germline, CDR1 KGHSH and CDR2 LQKENI. Germline trimming cut 4 bases from V and 4 bases from J; bases unmatched to any gene: 6. The length of the CDR3 is 18 residues. The CDR3 DNA reads TGTGCCAGCTCACGAGGACTAGCGGGGGGAGGAGGGGCCAACGTCCTGACTTTC. This sequence encodes CASSRGLAGGGGANVLTF.

V is TRBV6-5 and J is TRBJ1-4, with no clear D. CDR1 is MNHEY, CDR2 SVGAGI, per germline. V lost 2 bases, J lost 8 bases, and 15 bases lay in between. The CDR3 extends over 15 amino acids. The CDR3 DNA sequence: TGTGCCAGCAGTTACCTTCCGACCGGGTCAGAAAAACTGTTTTTT. Its protein product is CASSYLPTGSEKLFF.

The chain recombines TRBV6-2 or TRBV6-3 with TRBJ1-2; 9 nucleotides match TRBD1. The V segment lost 6 bases and the J segment 4 bases; nucleotides outside the gene matches: 12. The CDR3 runs 16 residues. Germline-derived CDR1 and CDR2 are MNHEY and SVGEGT. CDR3 DNA sequence: TGTGCCAGCAGCGGCGACAGGGGGAGTTGGGGCTATGGCTACACCTTC. Encoded protein: CASSGDRGSWGYGYTF.

The V and J genes are TRBV6-6 and TRBJ2-2, with 8 bases aligning to TRBD2. The J segment lost 3 bases and the V segment lost 5 bases, leaving 11 bases of the junction unmatched. Germline CDR1 and CDR2: MNHNY and SVGAGI (reference sequence). CDR3 length equals 17 residues. The CDR3 sequence is CASSPQGSGSYTGELFF. For the CDR3, the DNA is TGTGCCAGCAGTCCCCAGGGAAGCGGGAGTTACACCGGGGAGCTGTTTTTT.

The chain joins TRBV19 to TRBJ2-1, with TRBD1 identical over 7 bases. Trimming took 6 bases from V and 6 from J; bases not matched to a gene: 11. The CDR3 loop spans 15 amino acids. CDR1 and CDR2 (germline): LNHDA, SQIVND (reference sequence). This chain's CDR3 is CASRGGQAGANEQFF. The CDR3 region has the DNA TGTGCCAGTAGGGGCGGACAGGCGGGTGCCAATGAGCAGTTCTTC.

This chain joins TRBV6-2 or TRBV6-3 and TRBJ2-1, with a possible D match to TRBD2 (5 bases). V was cut by 2 bases and J by 0 bases, with 11 bases left in between. The CDR3 is 16 residues long. Germline V CDR1 and CDR2: MNHEY, SVGEGT. CDR3 sequence: CASSYEAAGSYNEQFF. The CDR3 nucleotides read TGTGCCAGCAGTTACGAAGCGGCCGGCTCCTACAATGAGCAGTTCTTC.

There are a few counts of this clone. This chain joins TRBV24-1 and TRBJ1-1; 7 nucleotides align to TRBD1. Losses at the gene ends were 5 bases for V and 1 base for J; bases not matched to a gene: 6. The length of the CDR3 is 15 residues. CDR1 and CDR2 from the germline V gene are KGHDR and SFDVKD. Here the CDR3 reads CATSAPGQTNTEAFF. As DNA, the CDR3 is TGTGCCACCAGTGCCCCGGGACAGACGAACACTGAAGCTTTCTTT.

The J gene is TRBJ2-1, the V gene TRBV18; 9 bases align to TRBD1. The CDR3 spans 13 residues. Germline CDR1 and CDR2: KGHSH and LQKENI. With 5 bases clipped from V and 7 bases from J, the junction kept 3 bases outside the gene matches. The CDR3 loop reads CASSVDRGNEQFF. The DNA of the CDR3 is TGTGCCAGCTCAGTCGACAGGGGGAATGAGCAGTTCTTC.

The chain is built from TRBV7-2 and TRBJ2-7; TRBD1 matches at 9 bases. Per germline, CDR1 SGHTA and CDR2 FQGNSA. With 2 bases clipped from V and 5 bases from J, the junction kept 10 bases outside the gene matches. The CDR3 sequence is 16 residues long. The CDR3, as DNA: TGTGCCAGCAGCTTACTCCGGGACAGGGAAAGCAACGAGCAGTACTTC. Translated, it gives CASSLLRDRESNEQYF.

This chain connects TRBV7-2 to TRBJ1-6; possibly TRBD1 for D (5 bases). Germline V gene data show CDR1 as SGHTA and CDR2 as FQGNSA. The CDR3 is made up of 15 amino acids. Trimming removed 4 bases at V and 1 base at J, with 8 bases between. DNA for the CDR3: TGTGCCAGCAGCTCCCGGGGGTCCTATAATTCACCCCTCCACTTT. Translating gives CASSSRGSYNSPLHF.

This clone was recorded many times. This chain links TRBV2 with TRBJ1-2; 7 bases are shared with TRBD1. The ends lost 6 bases at V and 4 bases at J; junction bases unmatched: 2. The CDR3 is 12 residues long. Germline-derived CDR1 and CDR2 are SNHLY and FYNNEI. The CDR3, as DNA: TGTGCCAGCAGGGGACAGCCCTATGGCTACACCTTC. This codes for CASRGQPYGYTF.

There are a few counts of this clone. This rearrangement joins TRBV19 to TRBJ1-2; D possibly corresponds to TRBD1 (5 bases). The V end was cut by 1 base, the J end by 4 bases, with 13 bases between. The V gene's germline CDR1 is LNHDA and CDR2 SQIVND (reference sequence). The CDR3 runs to 15 residues. The CDR3 coding sequence is TGTGCCAGTAGTATAGTCCCTCGGGGGTGCTATGGCTACACCTTC. Its translation is CASSIVPRGCYGYTF.

The rearrangement joins TRBV28 to TRBJ2-7; 14 bases align to TRBD2. CDR1 is MDHEN and CDR2 is SYDVKM in the germline V gene. This CDR3 is 17 amino acids long. V gave up 2 bases and J gave up 5 bases; unmatched junction bases: 8. This CDR3 reads CASSLRTSGRRSDEQYF. CDR3 in DNA: TGTGCCAGCAGTTTAAGGACTAGCGGGAGGAGGTCCGACGAGCAGTACTTC. Full variable domain (remainder filled in from reference TRBV28 and TRBJ2-7): DVKVTQSSRYLVKRTGEKVFLECVQDMDHENMFWYRQDPGLGLRLIYFSYDVKMKEKGDIPEGYSVSREKKERFSLILESASTNQTSMYLCASSLRTSGRRSDEQYFGPGTRLTVT.